This T cell receptor (beta chain) originates from a study of cytomegalovirus exposure and HLA in healthy donors. The PCR ran on 60 Vbeta and 13 Jbeta primers. TCRdb's table, derived via immunoSEQ multiplex PCR, lists solely in-frame clones and lacks some. The sample lists more than 100,000 clones, 80% seen once, with less than 0.25% in the top ten. The study's findings and limits: Reported performance of the classifier showed diagnosis of cytomegalovirus status with high specificity and sensitivity. In a later analysis, HLA-associated TCR beta chains were more clonally expanded than equally common others. There were some public TCRs occurring in many donors, but most TCR sequences were rare. The authors later linked a missense DCLRE1C variant to TCR beta V- and J-gene trimming.

With respect to this clone: Its target is not known.

Sequenced input: PBMCs. This TCR was sampled from a man aged 50 to 59 in good health and CMV-seronegative.

As DNA, the CDR3 is TGTGCCAGCAGTTTTTTGGGGCAGGGGGCTATCCAGCCCCAGCATTTT. This codes for CASSFLGQGAIQPQHF. This chain joins TRBV28 and TRBJ1-5; 8 positions agree with TRBD1. Losses at the gene ends were 3 bases for V and 7 bases for J; bases not matched to a gene: 11. The CDR3 runs to 16 residues. Germline CDR1 MDHEN, CDR2 SYDVKM.